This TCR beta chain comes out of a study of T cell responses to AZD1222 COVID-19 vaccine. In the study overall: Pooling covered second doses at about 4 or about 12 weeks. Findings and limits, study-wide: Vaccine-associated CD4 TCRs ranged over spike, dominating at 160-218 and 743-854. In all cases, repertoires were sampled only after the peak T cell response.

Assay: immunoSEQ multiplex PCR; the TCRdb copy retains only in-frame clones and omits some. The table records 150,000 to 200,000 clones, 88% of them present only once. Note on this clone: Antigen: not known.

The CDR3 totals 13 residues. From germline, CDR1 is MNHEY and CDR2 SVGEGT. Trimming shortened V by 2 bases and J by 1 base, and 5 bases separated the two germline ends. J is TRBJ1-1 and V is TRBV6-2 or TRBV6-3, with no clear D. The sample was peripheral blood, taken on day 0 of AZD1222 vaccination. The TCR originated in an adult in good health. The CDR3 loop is CASSYVPNTEAFF. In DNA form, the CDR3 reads TGTGCCAGCAGTTACGTCCCGAACACTGAAGCTTTCTTT.